Each of the 27 T cell receptor beta chains below was sequenced from the same sample in a study of PD-1 blockade in classical Hodgkin lymphoma. Regarding time point: cycle 4 day 1 (C4D1), after 6 weeks of nivolumab. Every patient experienced relapse after autologous stem cell transplantation, and brentuximab vedotin exposure varied. Method: immunoSEQ multiplex PCR; TCRdb's copy keeps in-frame clones and lacks some. The data contain roughly 40,000 clones, less than 75% of them seen just once; the ten biggest clones take up approximately 2.8%. The sample in question was peripheral blood mononuclear cells (PBMCs), obtained before the fourth cycle of nivolumab. Every receptor here comes from a human donor with classical Hodgkin lymphoma.

This clone was counted a few times. CDR3 in amino acids: CASSLRTGEGRTGELFF. The CDR3 bases are TGCGCCAGCAGCTTACGGACAGGGGAAGGTCGGACCGGGGAGCTGTTTTTT. This sequence joins TRBV5-1 and TRBJ2-2, with 9 bases that match TRBD1. This CDR3 is built from 17 residues. The V gene's germline CDR1 is SGHRS and CDR2 YFSETQ. The V and J ends lost 2 bases and 5 bases, in that order; junction bases with no gene match: 10. The full variable domain, its missing parts supplied by reference TRBV5-1 and TRBJ2-2, is KAGVTQTPRYLIKTRGQQVTLSCSPISGHRSVSWYQQTPGQGLQFLFEYFSETQRNKGNFPGRFSGRQFSNSRSEMNVSTLELGDSALYLCASSLRTGEGRTGELFFGEGSRLTVL.

This clone is classed as medium-sized. CDR3: CASSLVEKLFF. CDR3 nucleotides: TGTGCCAGCAGCTTAGTTGAAAAACTGTTTTTT. The V call is TRBV7-9, the J call TRBJ1-4, with unresolved D. Germline V CDR1 and CDR2: SEHNR, FQNEAQ (reference sequence). Trimming left V 1 base short and J 7 bases short, with 1 base between. The CDR3 loop spans 11 amino acids. Combining the CDR3 with reference TRBV7-9 and TRBJ1-4 gives the whole variable domain DTGVSQNPRHKITKRGQNVTFRCDPISEHNRLYWYRQTLGQGPEFLTYFQNEAQLEKSRLLSDRFSAERPKGSFSTLEIQRTEQGDSAMYLCASSLVEKLFFGSGTQLSVL.

The CDR3 loop is CASSLGRTENEKLFF. CDR3 nucleotide sequence: TGCGCCAGCAGCTTGGGACGGACAGAGAATGAAAAACTGTTTTTT. The chain is built from TRBV5-1 and TRBJ1-4; D perhaps matches TRBD1 (6 bases). The germline CDR1 and CDR2 sequences are SGHRS and YFSETQ. This CDR3 is built from 15 residues. The V gene lost 0 bases and the J gene lost 5 bases, with 11 bases spanning the gap.

The chain employs TRBV2 and TRBJ2-1; D could derive from TRBD1 or TRBD2 (5 bases each). This CDR3 is 11 amino acids long. The V gene lost 4 bases and the J gene lost 15 bases, with 13 bases spanning the gap. CDR1 SNHLY and CDR2 FYNNEI come from the germline V gene. In nucleotides, the CDR3 is TGTGCCAGCAGTGGTGAGGGGAAGGGGTTCTTC. Protein: CASSGEGKGFF.

The genes are TRBV18 and TRBJ1-2; 8 nucleotides match TRBD1. V dropped 3 bases and J dropped 10; count of bases not matched to a gene: 7. Germline V lookup: CDR1 KGHSH, CDR2 LQKENI. CDR3 length: 13 residues. CDR3 coding DNA: TGTGCCAGCTCACCCTCTTTGGACAGGGACTACACCTTC. This encodes CASSPSLDRDYTF. Drawing the rest from reference TRBV18 and TRBJ1-2, the complete variable domain is NAGVMQNPRHLVRRRGQEARLRCSPMKGHSHVYWYRQLPEEGLKFMVYLQKENIIDESGMPKERFSAEFPKEGPSILRIQQVVRGDSAAYFCASSPSLDRDYTFGSGTRLTVV.

The rearrangement uses TRBV6-4 and TRBJ1-6, with D possibly TRBD1 on 5 matching bases. CDR3 size: 19 residues. In germline, CDR1 is MRHNA, CDR2 SNTAGT. V was cut by 9 bases and J by 6 bases, with 30 bases left in between. This chain's CDR3 is CARSDSSDRLRGINSPLHF. DNA of the CDR3: TGTGCCAGATCGGACTCTTCGGATCGATTGAGGGGTATTAATTCACCCCTCCACTTT.

This chain uses TRBV6-6 with TRBJ1-5; D unresolved. Germline V gene lookup returns CDR1 MNHNY and CDR2 SVGAGI (reference sequence). Trimming took off 2 bases at V and 1 base at J, with 6 bases between the two ends. This CDR3 region has 14 residues. CDR3: CASSYISSNQPQHF. CDR3 nucleotide sequence: TGTGCCAGCAGTTACATATCGAGCAATCAGCCCCAGCATTTT.

This chain links TRBV7-2 with TRBJ1-1, with 10 bases that match TRBD1. V lost 5 bases and J lost 8; bases outside the gene matches: 5. CDR3 size: 13 residues. Per germline, CDR1 SGHTA and CDR2 FQGNSA. The CDR3 region is CASSATGGEEAFF. The CDR3 nucleotides read TGTGCCAGCAGCGCGACAGGGGGCGAGGAAGCTTTCTTT.

V gene TRBV29-1 combines with J gene TRBJ2-5; possible D gene TRBD1, 5 bases. The germline V gene has CDR1 SQVTM and CDR2 ANQGSEA. Trimming cost V 6 bases and J 4 bases, with 15 bases left between them. The CDR3 has 13 residues. CDR3 DNA sequence: TGCAGCGTCTCAATCCAGGGTGGAGAGACCCAGTACTTC. Protein: CSVSIQGGETQYF.

This clone appeared once. V gene TRBV7-2 combines with J gene TRBJ1-5; 10 positions agree with TRBD1. The germline CDR1 and CDR2 sequences are SGHTA and FQGNSA. The V segment lost 5 bases and the J segment 4 bases; nucleotides outside the gene matches: 11. CDR3 length: 17 amino acids. CDR3 coding DNA: TGTGCCAGCAGCCCGGGACAGGGGTTAAAGGGGAATCAGCCCCAGCATTTT. The encoded protein is CASSPGQGLKGNQPQHF.

There are a few counts of this clone. The chain recombines TRBV19 with TRBJ1-5; D might be TRBD1 (5 bases). Germline V gene sequence: CDR1 LNHDA, CDR2 SQIVND (reference sequence). Trimming removed 5 bases from V and 2 bases from J, with 13 bases in between. This CDR3 spans 15 amino acids. CDR3 bases: TGTGCCAGTAGTCGGACACTTTTGGGCAATCAGCCCCAGCATTTT. This translates into CASSRTLLGNQPQHF.

This rearrangement joins TRBV9 to TRBJ1-1; TRBD1 is a possible D gene (5 bases). Trimming left V 0 bases short and J 3 bases short, with 21 bases between. This CDR3 has 18 residues. Looked up from germline, CDR1 is SGDLS and CDR2 is YYNGEE. The CDR3, as DNA: TGTGCCAGCAGCGTAGGCCTCTCACAGACAGCAGACTACACTGAAGCTTTCTTT. It codes for CASSVGLSQTADYTEAFF. Using reference TRBV9 and TRBJ1-1 for the parts outside the CDR3, the full variable domain is DSGVTQTPKHLITATGQRVTLRCSPRSGDLSVYWYQQSLDQGLQFLIQYYNGEERAKGNILERFSAQQFPDLHSELNLSSLELGDSALYFCASSVGLSQTADYTEAFFGQGTRLTVV.

By its share, this clone is medium-sized. The rearrangement links TRBV28 to TRBJ1-5, with D possibly matching TRBD1 (6 bases). This CDR3 comprises 16 residues. Germline V CDR1 and CDR2: MDHEN, SYDVKM. V gave up 5 bases and J gave up 1 base, with 15 bases separating them. The CDR3 loop reads CASSPQTGTSNQPQHF. The CDR3 DNA is TGTGCCAGCAGTCCACAGACAGGAACAAGCAATCAGCCCCAGCATTTT.

This chain uses TRBV27 with TRBJ2-5; D ambiguous. The V and J ends lost 6 bases and 1 base respectively, with 21 bases between them. Germline assignment: CDR1 MNHEY and CDR2 SMNVEV (reference sequence). The CDR3 runs 17 residues. The CDR3 loop is CASSRKGNWQIQETQYF. Here the CDR3 DNA reads TGTGCCAGCAGCCGAAAGGGAAATTGGCAGATCCAAGAGACCCAGTACTTC.

The chain has TRBV7-2 and TRBJ2-3; the match to TRBD2 covers 13 bases. This CDR3 has 16 amino acids. Germline V CDR1 and CDR2: SGHTA, FQGNSA. J lost 5 bases, V lost 1 base, and 3 bases had no gene match. CDR3: CASSLGGLAGVDTQYF. The CDR3 DNA reads as TGTGCCAGCAGCTTAGGAGGACTAGCGGGAGTAGATACGCAGTATTTT.

The chain joins TRBV7-9 to TRBJ2-5; a possible D gene is TRBD2 (6 bases). The CDR3 loop spans 15 amino acids. Germline loops: CDR1 SEHNR, CDR2 FQNEAQ (reference sequence). V was cut by 1 base and J by 0 bases, with 9 bases left in between. CDR3 DNA: TGTGCCAGCAGCTTAGGGACTACGTACCAAGAGACCCAGTACTTC. Translation gives CASSLGTTYQETQYF.

This clone was observed a handful of times. The chain joins TRBV28 to TRBJ2-5, with 10 bases fitting TRBD1. Per germline, CDR1 MDHEN and CDR2 SYDVKM. The CDR3 spans 15 residues. The trim removed 6 bases at V and 3 bases at J, leaving 7 bases unmatched. The CDR3: CASRTGGGLEETQYF. CDR3 DNA: TGTGCCAGCAGGACAGGGGGCGGACTTGAAGAGACCCAGTACTTC.

On this clone itself: Distinct nucleotide sequences in the sample also encode this CDR3. This chain uses TRBV6-6 with TRBJ2-7; the D gene is possibly TRBD2 (7 bases). The CDR3 has 11 residues. V shed 8 bases and J shed 6 bases, with 11 bases lying between them. Germline V gene data show CDR1 as MNHNY and CDR2 as SVGAGI (reference sequence). CDR3 loop: CASRGAGEQYF. The DNA for the CDR3 is TGTGCCAGCCGGGGGGCGGGCGAGCAGTACTTC.

This chain joins TRBV15 and TRBJ2-5, with a weak D call TRBD1 (5 bases). This CDR3 is 15 amino acids long. Trimming took 5 bases from V and 7 from J, leaving 20 bases between them. CDR1 and CDR2 (germline): LNHNV, YYDKDF (reference sequence). The CDR3 nucleotides are TGTGCCACCAGCCCCGACACAGGCTCCGATGGGACCCAGTACTTC. As protein: CATSPDTGSDGTQYF.

The V and J genes are TRBV7-2 and TRBJ2-5; 11 bases agree with TRBD2. The CDR3 has 18 amino acids. With V trimmed by 4 bases and J by 1 base, 11 bases remained unmatched. The V gene's germline CDR1 is SGHTA and CDR2 FQGNSA. CDR3 bases: TGTGCCAGCAGCTGGGAATCTCACGGACTAGCGGGCCAAGAGACCCAGTACTTC. Translation gives CASSWESHGLAGQETQYF.

The chain couples TRBV7-8 to TRBJ1-3; tentatively, D is TRBD1 (5 bases). Germline V CDR1 and CDR2: SGHVS, FQNEAQ. Trimming removed 1 base at V and 0 bases at J, with 16 bases between. This CDR3 has 18 amino acids. In DNA form, the CDR3 reads TGTGCCAGCAGCTTAGGGCAGGGCGCCTACCGCTCTGGAAACACCATATATTTT. Translation: CASSLGQGAYRSGNTIYF.

The chain has TRBV7-6 and TRBJ1-1; D ambiguous. V was trimmed by 1 base and J by 1 base, leaving 4 bases between them. Germline assignment: CDR1 SGHVS and CDR2 FNYEAQ. The CDR3 is made up of 13 amino acids. In DNA, the CDR3 is TGTGCCAGCAGCTTAGGCGAGAACACTGAAGCTTTCTTT. It codes for CASSLGENTEAFF.

This rearrangement joins TRBV27 to TRBJ2-2, with D perhaps matching TRBD1 (6 bases). Germline V lookup: CDR1 MNHEY, CDR2 SMNVEV (reference sequence). Trimming took 5 bases from V and 5 from J, leaving 15 bases between them. The CDR3 is made up of 15 amino acids. CDR3 bases: TGTGCCAGCAGTCCCTCACCGCAGGGGACCGGGGAGCTGTTTTTT. It encodes CASSPSPQGTGELFF.

The rearrangement uses TRBV30 and TRBJ2-1, with 10 positions matching TRBD2. Germline V gives CDR1 GTSNPN, CDR2 SVGIG (reference sequence). The CDR3 is 15 residues long. J lost 5 bases, V lost 1 base, and 5 bases had no gene match. DNA for the CDR3: TGTGCCTGGAGTGACGGGACTAGCGCCAACAATGAGCAGTTCTTC. As protein: CAWSDGTSANNEQFF.

The V and J genes are TRBV6-9 and TRBJ2-6; D might be TRBD1 or TRBD2, each matching 6 bases. The germline V gene encodes CDR1 MNHGY and CDR2 SVAAGI. V shed 5 bases and J shed 3 bases, with 11 bases lying between them. The CDR3 is 15 residues long. The CDR3 region has the DNA TGTGCCAGCAGTGTCAGGGGACTTGGGGCCAACGTCCTGACTTTC. Protein: CASSVRGLGANVLTF.

Sample share makes this clone medium-sized. The chain carries TRBV6-6 and TRBJ1-1; D uncertain. This CDR3 has 13 residues. The germline CDR1 and CDR2 sequences are MNHNY and SVGAGI (reference sequence). The V end was cut by 7 bases, the J end by 4 bases, with 13 bases between. The CDR3: CASTAEVSTEAFF. CDR3 nucleotides: TGTGCCAGCACCGCGGAGGTTTCCACTGAAGCTTTCTTT.

The chain links TRBV6-5 to TRBJ1-1; D might be TRBD1 (5 bases). Trimming took off 0 bases at V and 5 bases at J, with 10 bases between the two ends. Germline V CDR1 and CDR2: MNHEY, SVGAGI. This CDR3 comprises 14 residues. CDR3 sequence reads: CASSYSTGETEAFF. CDR3 bases: TGTGCCAGCAGTTACTCTACGGGGGAAACTGAAGCTTTCTTT.